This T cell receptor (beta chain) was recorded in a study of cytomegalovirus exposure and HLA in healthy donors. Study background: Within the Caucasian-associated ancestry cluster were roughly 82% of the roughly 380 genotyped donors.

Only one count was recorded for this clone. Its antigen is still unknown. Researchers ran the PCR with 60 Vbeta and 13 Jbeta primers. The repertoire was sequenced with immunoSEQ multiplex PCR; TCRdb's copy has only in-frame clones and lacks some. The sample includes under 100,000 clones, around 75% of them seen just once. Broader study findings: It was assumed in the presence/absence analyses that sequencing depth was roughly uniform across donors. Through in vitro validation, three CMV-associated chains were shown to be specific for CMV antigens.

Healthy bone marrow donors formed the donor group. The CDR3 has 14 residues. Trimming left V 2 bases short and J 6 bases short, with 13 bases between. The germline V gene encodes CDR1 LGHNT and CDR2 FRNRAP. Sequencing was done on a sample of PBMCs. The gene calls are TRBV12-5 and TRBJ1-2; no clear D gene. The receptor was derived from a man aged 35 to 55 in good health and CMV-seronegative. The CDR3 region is CASGLWAHRDGYTF. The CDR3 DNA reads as TGTGCTAGTGGTTTGTGGGCCCATAGAGATGGCTACACCTTC.